These 20 T cell receptor beta chains share one sample of origin, sequenced in a study of cytotoxic CD8 clonotypes in ibrutinib-treated CLL. Profiled with immunoSEQ multiplex PCR; TCRdb holds only in-frame clones, not every one. The table has fewer than 50,000 clones, approximately 70% seen once; the top ten hold 20% to 25%. The sample here was PBMCs, taken after 24 months of ibrutinib treatment. The receptors come from a human donor with chronic lymphocytic leukemia.

V gene TRBV7-9 combines with J gene TRBJ2-7; D is ambiguous. The length of the CDR3 is 13 residues. Germline CDR1 is SEHNR and CDR2 is FQNEAQ (reference sequence). V was cut by 0 bases and J by 4 bases, with 7 bases left in between. The CDR3 loop reads CASSLATTYEQYF. DNA for the CDR3: TGTGCCAGCAGCTTAGCAACGACGTACGAGCAGTACTTC.

The CDR3 loop is CASRDGGHPKPLINEKLFF. For the CDR3, the DNA is TGTGCCAGCAGAGACGGGGGACACCCAAAACCCCTAATTAATGAAAAACTGTTTTTT. The rearrangement joins TRBV9 to TRBJ1-4; TRBD1 is a possible D gene (6 bases). Germline assignment: CDR1 SGDLS and CDR2 YYNGEE. The germline V and J ends were trimmed by 5 bases and 4 bases, with 27 bases remaining between them. This CDR3 spans 19 amino acids.

In its sample, this clone was seen many times. The V call is TRBV14, the J call TRBJ1-2; D gene ambiguous. Germline CDR1 SGHDN, CDR2 FVKESK. The CDR3 has 17 residues. Trimming cost V 3 bases and J 6 bases, with 23 bases left between them. The CDR3 region is CASSQGKREGSSHGYTF. As DNA, the CDR3 is TGTGCCAGCAGCCAGGGGAAAAGGGAAGGGAGCAGTCATGGCTACACCTTC.

This chain connects TRBV9 to TRBJ2-3, with 12 positions matching TRBD2. J was trimmed by 8 bases and V by 4 bases; bases with no gene match: 23. The CDR3 extends over 20 amino acids. The germline V gene encodes CDR1 SGDLS and CDR2 YYNGEE. The CDR3 nucleotides are TGTGCCAGCAGCCCACTCGGCCCTAGCGGGGGGGCCACTGGGAGTGGTACGCAGTATTTT. The encoded protein is CASSPLGPSGGATGSGTQYF. Supplemented by reference TRBV9 and TRBJ2-3, the full variable domain reads DSGVTQTPKHLITATGQRVTLRCSPRSGDLSVYWYQQSLDQGLQFLIQYYNGEERAKGNILERFSAQQFPDLHSELNLSSLELGDSALYFCASSPLGPSGGATGSGTQYFGPGTRLTVL.

This chain connects TRBV27 to TRBJ1-2; 11 bases line up with TRBD1. The ends lost 7 bases at V and 0 bases at J; junction bases unmatched: 4. The CDR3 sequence is 15 residues long. The germline gives CDR1 MNHEY, CDR2 SMNVEV (reference sequence). CDR3 amino acids: CASKGTGGANYGYTF. DNA of the CDR3: TGTGCCAGCAAAGGGACAGGGGGAGCTAACTATGGCTACACCTTC.

The gene calls are TRBV4-2 and TRBJ1-2; TRBD1 might be the D (6 bases). The CDR3 has 14 residues. Trimming took 0 bases from V and 8 from J, leaving 13 bases between them. Germline assignment: CDR1 LGHNA and CDR2 YNFKEQ. Here the CDR3 reads CASSQDWGALGYTF. The CDR3 DNA reads as TGTGCCAGCAGCCAAGATTGGGGGGCCTTGGGCTACACCTTC.

This clone occurred a few times. CDR3 DNA: TGTGCCAGCAGCGATACAATAGGCGGGAGCCCCCGCGAGCAGTACTTC. This translates into CASSDTIGGSPREQYF. The chain links TRBV7-9 to TRBJ2-7, with 7 bases lining up with TRBD2. Germline V gene sequence: CDR1 SEHNR, CDR2 FQNEAQ (reference sequence). The CDR3 has 16 amino acids. V shed 5 bases and J 6 bases; nucleotides not matched to a gene: 16.

The chain couples TRBV5-1 to TRBJ2-5; possibly TRBD1 for D (5 bases). Germline V CDR1 and CDR2: SGHRS, YFSETQ. V lost 0 bases and J 2 bases, leaving 8 bases between the germline ends. CDR3 size: 14 residues. The CDR3 protein is CASSLAGAQETQYF. CDR3 nucleotide sequence: TGCGCCAGCAGCTTGGCTGGGGCACAAGAGACCCAGTACTTC.

The chain couples TRBV30 to TRBJ2-2; 10 bases are a match to TRBD2. Germline V gene lookup returns CDR1 GTSNPN and CDR2 SVGIG (reference sequence). The CDR3 extends over 15 amino acids. The V gene end was trimmed by 4 bases and the J gene end by 5 bases; junction bases not matched to a gene: 7. The CDR3 DNA reads as TGTGCCTGGACGATGTTAGCGGGAGGAACCGGGGAGCTGTTTTTT. It yields the protein CAWTMLAGGTGELFF.

This chain connects TRBV7-6 to TRBJ1-3, with no clear D. The germline V and J ends were trimmed by 5 bases and 5 bases, with 22 bases remaining between them. The length of the CDR3 is 17 residues. CDR1 is SGHVS, CDR2 FNYEAQ, per germline. The CDR3 protein is CASSQDGAWGTRNTIYF. As DNA, the CDR3 is TGTGCCAGCAGCCAAGACGGTGCCTGGGGAACTAGAAACACCATATATTTT.

This clone was recorded once. This chain uses TRBV2 with TRBJ1-2, with 9 bases lining up with TRBD1. The length of the CDR3 is 15 residues. With 5 bases clipped from V and 8 bases from J, the junction kept 12 bases outside the gene matches. Germline values: CDR1 SNHLY, CDR2 FYNNEI. CDR3 coding DNA: TGTGCCAGCAGTCATGCCCCCGGGACAGGGTTCGGCTACACCTTC. Translation gives CASSHAPGTGFGYTF. Based on the CDR3 plus reference TRBV2 and TRBJ1-2, the full variable domain is EPEVTQTPSHQVTQMGQEVILRCVPISNHLYFYWYRQILGQKVEFLVSFYNNEISEKSEIFDDQFSVERPDGSNFTLKIRSTKLEDSAMYFCASSHAPGTGFGYTFGSGTRLTVV.

A few counts support this clone. The CDR3 DNA is TGCGCCAGCAGCCCTGGGACCAACTATGGCTACACCTTC. Protein product: CASSPGTNYGYTF. The genes are TRBV5-1 and TRBJ1-2, with D maybe TRBD1 (5 bases). The germline V gene has CDR1 SGHRS and CDR2 YFSETQ. V was shortened by 4 bases and J by 2 bases, with 9 bases between the two germline ends. The CDR3 length is 13 residues.

The rearrangement links TRBV20-1 to TRBJ1-5; D is uncertain. This CDR3 is built from 11 residues. CDR1 DFQATT and CDR2 SNEGSKA come from the germline V gene (reference sequence). V was clipped by 1 base and J by 4 bases, with 2 bases between them. The CDR3 is CSARGNQPQHF. The DNA for the CDR3 is TGCAGTGCTAGAGGGAATCAGCCCCAGCATTTT.

This clone was counted once. This chain joins TRBV5-4 and TRBJ1-2, with D possibly being TRBD1 (5 bases). Trimming removed 4 bases from V and 5 bases from J, with 15 bases in between. The germline V gene has CDR1 SGHNT and CDR2 YYREEE (reference sequence). This CDR3 is 14 amino acids long. CDR3 coding DNA: TGTGCCAGCAGCAGGGACGGAGGACGTTATGGCTACACCTTC. Residues: CASSRDGGRYGYTF.

The rearrangement uses TRBV18 and TRBJ2-1; 11 nucleotides agree with TRBD2. The CDR3 is 15 residues long. Trimming at V came to 3 bases and at J to 9 bases, leaving 7 bases not matched to a gene. Germline-derived CDR1 and CDR2 are KGHSH and LQKENI. CDR3 in DNA: TGTGCCAGCTCACCGGCTAGCGGGGGGATGGTTGAGCAGTTCTTC. Residues: CASSPASGGMVEQFF.

The genes are TRBV28 and TRBJ2-7; a possible D gene is TRBD1 (5 bases). Germline values: CDR1 MDHEN, CDR2 SYDVKM. This CDR3 has 14 amino acids. The ends were cut back, 2 bases at V and 4 bases at J, with 12 bases in the middle. The CDR3 DNA sequence: TGTGCCAGCAGTTTAATCGGACACAAATACGAGCAGTACTTC. It translates to CASSLIGHKYEQYF.

About this clone: The same CDR3 arises from other DNA sequences in this sample as well. CDR3 sequence (DNA): TGCGCCAGCAGCTCTACAGGGGCCCACGAGCAGTACTTC. Translated, it gives CASSSTGAHEQYF. V is TRBV5-1 and J is TRBJ2-7, with 7 bases that match TRBD1. The germline V gene encodes CDR1 SGHRS and CDR2 YFSETQ. Trimming at V came to 3 bases and at J to 5 bases, leaving 5 bases not matched to a gene. The length of the CDR3 is 13 residues.

A few counts support this clone. The gene calls are TRBV4-2 and TRBJ2-5, with TRBD2 matching 10 bases. With 0 bases clipped from V and 2 bases from J, the junction kept 6 bases outside the gene matches. There are 17 residues in the CDR3. From germline, CDR1 is LGHNA and CDR2 YNFKEQ. The CDR3 DNA follows: TGTGCCAGCAGCCAAGACTTCCAGCGGGGGGGTCAAGAGACCCAGTACTTC. Translation: CASSQDFQRGGQETQYF.

J is TRBJ2-7 and V is TRBV4-2, with D perhaps TRBD1 or TRBD2 (6 bases each). Trimming left V 3 bases short and J 6 bases short, with 12 bases between. Germline V gene lookup returns CDR1 LGHNA and CDR2 YNFKEQ. The CDR3 totals 13 residues. The CDR3 coding sequence is TGTGCCAGCAGCCACCCCCGGGGGCGCGAGCAGTACTTC. Its protein is CASSHPRGREQYF.

The gene calls are TRBV10-3 and TRBJ2-7; TRBD2 might be the D (6 bases). CDR1 is ENHRY, CDR2 SYGVKD, per germline. V dropped 6 bases and J dropped 2 bases, with 14 bases sitting between them. The CDR3 loop spans 14 amino acids. The CDR3 bases are TGTGCCATCAGCCCCCGGGACTCCGCCTACGAGCAGTACTTC. It specifies CAISPRDSAYEQYF.